The rows below give T cell receptor beta chains drawn from one sample of a study of T cell responses to AZD1222 COVID-19 vaccine. Assay: immunoSEQ multiplex PCR; the TCRdb copy retains only in-frame clones and omits some. The sample lists under 200,000 clones; roughly nine tenths were seen once. The material sequenced was peripheral blood, taken on day 0 of AZD1222 vaccination. These receptors were taken from an adult in good health. CDR3s include the opening cysteine and the closing phenylalanine or tryptophan.

>TRBV5-6
CASSETGVYGYTF
>TRBV30
CAWSPRNSPLHF
>TRBV5-1
CASSLALAGAYNEQFF
>TRBV6-1
CASSERQGGSNQPQHF
>TRBV4-3
CASSQFSGDRGYEQYF
>TRBV4-1
CASSHTQGNTEAFF
>TRBV28
CASIPSTLREKLFF
>TRBV28
CASSLPGEQYF
>TRBV13
CASSPPAGDPYNEQFF
>TRBV6-5
CASSYSGLVEQYF
>TRBV18
CASSQGTGGPSYEQYF
>TRBV27
CASSLQSPGLAGEGETQYF
>TRBV9
CASSVDIIPSYEQYF
>TRBV2
CASSELGRISYEQYF
>TRBV5-6
CASSPLLAGTSYEQYF
>TRBV25-1
CASSESGAQYGYTF
>TRBV24-1
CATSDSNQPQHF
>TRBV5-1
CASSPRQGNTEAFF
>TRBV19
CASSTPTGRAEGYTF
>TRBV10-3
CASEWGQGNTEAFF
>TRBV5-4
CASSLYQPLHF
>TRBV5-4
CASSLRSGRVGETQYF
>TRBV29-1
CSVEVPGTYEQYF
>TRBV29-1
CSVEDSGVYEQYF
>TRBV18
CASSPRDRPSSYEQYF
>TRBV4-1
CASSDPSGGPTTNEKLFF
>TRBV25-1
CASRGRLIMNTEAFF
>TRBV10-3
CAISDPGQYSGNTIYF
>TRBV24-1
CATSDGGGIQETQYF
>TRBV28
CASSTLDGGTGGYTF
>TRBV6-5
CASSSPGQANEKLFF
>TRBV18
CASSPYPQAEAFF
>TRBV7-2
CASSLDRAGEQYF
>TRBV28
CASSSMGPTYEQYF
>TRBV28
CASSLRQGQLNEKLFF
>TRBV6-1
CASSDPSGLGARNF
>TRBV27
CASSLGTFLSYEQYF
>TRBV19
CASSMEGLGNQPQHF
>TRBV19
CASSIVRSSERAGELFF
>TRBV7-8
CASSSVWTGDNYGYTF
>TRBV7-9
CASSLDPTGSNYEQYF
>TRBV12-3/TRBV12-4
CASSFGGLREAFF
>TRBV27
CASSPRRGGTEAFF
>TRBV9
CASSGGPSTNEKLFF
>TRBV19
CASSPPGREELFF